These 14 T cell receptor beta chains share one sample of origin, sequenced in a study of T cell responses to AZD1222 COVID-19 vaccine (dated by TCRdb to 2020 to 2022). The sample's time point, from its label and the paper: baseline before first vaccination. The library relied on the immunoSEQ multiplex PCR assay. The source is immuneACCESS, and TCRdb retained only in-frame sequences with V and J called. Part of the clones is not carried over; for the studies checked, unresolved V genes explain less than half of this, and the remainder is unexplained. This sample lists around 100,000 clones; approximately 91% were detected once. In total, the top ten clones hold 15% to 20% of the sample. This specimen consisted of peripheral blood, obtained on day 0 of AZD1222 vaccination. The receptors here all came from an adult in good health.

The rearrangement links TRBV5-1 to TRBJ2-3, with D uncertain. Germline assignment: CDR1 SGHRS and CDR2 YFSETQ. The CDR3 contains 13 residues. V was shortened by 1 base and J by 3 bases, with 6 bases between the two germline ends. The CDR3 spells CASSLWGTDTQYF. In nucleotides, the CDR3 is TGCGCCAGCAGCTTGTGGGGTACAGATACGCAGTATTTT.

The chain uses TRBV12-5 and TRBJ2-7; D not resolved. CDR3 size: 12 residues. V dropped 0 bases and J dropped 1 base, with 1 base sitting between them. CDR1 is LGHNT and CDR2 is FRNRAP in the germline V gene. CDR3 protein: CASGLVSYEQYF. CDR3 DNA sequence: TGTGCTAGTGGTTTGGTATCCTACGAGCAGTACTTC.

The rearrangement joins TRBV27 to TRBJ2-1, with TRBD1 matching 7 bases. The CDR3 is 13 residues long. Germline V gene lookup returns CDR1 MNHEY and CDR2 SMNVEV (reference sequence). V was clipped by 4 bases and J by 9 bases; unmatched bases: 6. The CDR3 DNA is TGTGCCAGCAGTTCTCACAGGGACAGTGAGCAGTTCTTC. Its protein product is CASSSHRDSEQFF.

This sequence joins TRBV5-5 and TRBJ1-6; D unclear. Germline values: CDR1 SGHKS, CDR2 YYEKEE (reference sequence). The V end lost 4 bases, the J end lost 0 bases, and 17 bases lay between the germline ends. The CDR3 extends over 18 amino acids. CDR3 in DNA: TGTGCCAGCAGCCCCGTTCTGCGGGTGAGCTCCTATAATTCACCCCTCCACTTT. This gives the protein CASSPVLRVSSYNSPLHF. The full variable domain, in which reference TRBV5-5 and TRBJ1-6 provide the parts outside the CDR3, is DAGVTQSPTHLIKTRGQQVTLRCSPISGHKSVSWYQQVLGQGPQFIFQYYEKEERGRGNFPDRFSARQFPNYSSELNVNALLLGDSALYLCASSPVLRVSSYNSPLHFGNGTRLTVT.

The CDR3 loop reads CASRATGSNEQFF. CDR3 bases: TGTGCCAGCAGGGCTACAGGGTCCAATGAGCAGTTCTTC. This chain links TRBV28 with TRBJ2-1; D perhaps matches TRBD1 (6 bases). The CDR3 length is 13 residues. V shed 6 bases and J shed 6 bases, with 12 bases lying between them. Germline V gene sequence: CDR1 MDHEN, CDR2 SYDVKM.

The chain uses TRBV24-1 and TRBJ1-2; 9 positions agree with TRBD1. CDR1 is KGHDR, CDR2 SFDVKD, per germline. V lost 4 bases, J lost 5 bases, and 7 bases stayed unmatched. The CDR3 totals 15 residues. In DNA form, the CDR3 reads TGTGCCACCAGTGACCCAACAGGGGGCCAATATGGCTACACCTTC. Translation gives CATSDPTGGQYGYTF.

The chain links TRBV5-1 to TRBJ2-2; D remains ambiguous. This CDR3 spans 12 amino acids. Trimming stripped 4 bases from V and 7 bases from J, with 8 bases between. Per the germline V gene, CDR1 is SGHRS and CDR2 is YFSETQ. This chain's CDR3 is CASSPEIGELFF. CDR3 DNA: TGCGCCAGCAGCCCCGAAATCGGGGAGCTGTTTTTT.

This chain links TRBV19 with TRBJ2-2; D may be TRBD2 (5 bases). The germline gives CDR1 LNHDA, CDR2 SQIVND (reference sequence). This CDR3 is built from 15 residues. V was cut by 11 bases and J by 1 base, with 17 bases left in between. In DNA form, the CDR3 reads TGTGCCGGAAGGATGGGGAGAGGGAACACCGGGGAGCTGTTTTTT. It is translated as CAGRMGRGNTGELFF.

The chain combines TRBV6-6 with TRBJ1-2; 7 bases align to TRBD1. The germline V gene has CDR1 MNHNY and CDR2 SVGAGI (reference sequence). The J segment lost 8 bases and the V segment lost 2 bases, leaving 8 bases of the junction unmatched. The CDR3 contains 14 residues. In DNA form, the CDR3 reads TGTGCCAGCAGTTACACGGGACAGCGGAGAGGCTACACCTTC. Translating gives CASSYTGQRRGYTF.

V and J are TRBV2 and TRBJ2-1, with 12 bases matching TRBD2. The germline gives CDR1 SNHLY, CDR2 FYNNEI. J was trimmed by 9 bases and V by 6 bases; bases with no gene match: 9. This CDR3 has 15 residues. The CDR3 DNA sequence: TGTGCCAGCAGGGAACTAGCGGGGGGATTTGGTGAGCAGTTCTTC. Residues: CASRELAGGFGEQFF.

CDR3: CASSGTGSNEQFF. As DNA, the CDR3 is TGTGCCAGTTCCGGGACAGGGTCCAATGAGCAGTTCTTC. The rearrangement uses TRBV19 and TRBJ2-1; 9 positions match TRBD1. With 8 bases clipped from V and 6 bases from J, the junction kept 5 bases outside the gene matches. The germline gives CDR1 LNHDA, CDR2 SQIVND (reference sequence). The CDR3 has 13 amino acids.

The chain carries TRBV6-2 or TRBV6-3 and TRBJ2-5; D remains ambiguous. This CDR3 is 14 amino acids long. V shed 2 bases and J shed 5 bases, with 12 bases lying between them. Germline assignment: CDR1 MNHEY and CDR2 SVGEGT. The CDR3 DNA is TGTGCCAGCAGTTACGATGGTAGCCGGGAGACCCAGTACTTC. It is translated as CASSYDGSRETQYF.

The CDR3 sequence is CSASGLAGGEQFF. The CDR3 DNA sequence: TGCAGTGCTAGTGGGCTAGCGGGAGGTGAGCAGTTCTTC. V and J are TRBV20-1 and TRBJ2-1; 11 bases are shared with TRBD2. CDR3 size: 13 residues. Germline V gene data show CDR1 as DFQATT and CDR2 as SNEGSKA (reference sequence). Trimming took 3 bases from V and 9 from J; bases not matched to a gene: 4.

The genes are TRBV12-3 or TRBV12-4 and TRBJ2-3, with 8 bases matching TRBD2. V lost 7 bases, J lost 5 bases, and 5 bases stayed unmatched. This CDR3 has 13 residues. The CDR3 loop is CASTGSGGDTQYF. As DNA, the CDR3 is TGTGCCAGCACTGGAAGCGGGGGAGATACGCAGTATTTT.